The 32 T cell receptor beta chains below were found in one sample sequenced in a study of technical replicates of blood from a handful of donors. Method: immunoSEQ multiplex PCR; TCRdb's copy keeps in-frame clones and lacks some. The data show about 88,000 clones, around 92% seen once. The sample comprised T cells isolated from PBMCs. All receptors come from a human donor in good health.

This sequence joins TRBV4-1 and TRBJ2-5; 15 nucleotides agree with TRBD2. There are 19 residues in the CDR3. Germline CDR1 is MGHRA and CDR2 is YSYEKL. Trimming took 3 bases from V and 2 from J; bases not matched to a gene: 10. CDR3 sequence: CASSHPGLAGGPGQETQYF. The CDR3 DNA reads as TGCGCCAGCAGCCATCCCGGACTAGCGGGAGGGCCGGGACAAGAGACCCAGTACTTC.

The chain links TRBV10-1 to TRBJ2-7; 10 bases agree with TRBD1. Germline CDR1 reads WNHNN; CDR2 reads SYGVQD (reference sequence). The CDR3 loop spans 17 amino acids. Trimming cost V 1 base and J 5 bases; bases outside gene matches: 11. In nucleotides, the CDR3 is TGCGCCAGCAGTGAGTTCACCTCCGGGACAGGGGCTGACGAGCAGTACTTC. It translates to CASSEFTSGTGADEQYF.

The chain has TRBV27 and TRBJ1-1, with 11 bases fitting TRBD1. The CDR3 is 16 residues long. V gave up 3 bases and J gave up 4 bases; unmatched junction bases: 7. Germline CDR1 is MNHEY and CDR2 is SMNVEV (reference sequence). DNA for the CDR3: TGTGCCAGCAGTTTTGGACAGGGGGCGCAAGGCACTGAAGCTTTCTTT. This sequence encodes CASSFGQGAQGTEAFF.

The CDR3 here is CASSFGGNQPQHF. CDR3 nucleotides: TGTGCCAGCAGCTTCGGGGGTAATCAGCCCCAGCATTTT. The J gene is TRBJ1-5, the V gene TRBV5-4; tentatively, D is TRBD1 (5 bases). Looked up from germline, CDR1 is SGHNT and CDR2 is YYREEE (reference sequence). The CDR3 runs 13 residues. Between the trimmed V and J ends, which lost 2 bases and 4 bases, there was a span of 7 bases.

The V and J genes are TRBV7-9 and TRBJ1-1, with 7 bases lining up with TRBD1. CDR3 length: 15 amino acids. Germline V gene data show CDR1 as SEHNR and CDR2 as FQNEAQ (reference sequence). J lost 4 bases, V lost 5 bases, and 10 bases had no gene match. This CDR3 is CASSGVDRVATEAFF. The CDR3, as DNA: TGTGCCAGCAGCGGGGTCGACAGGGTCGCCACTGAAGCTTTCTTT.

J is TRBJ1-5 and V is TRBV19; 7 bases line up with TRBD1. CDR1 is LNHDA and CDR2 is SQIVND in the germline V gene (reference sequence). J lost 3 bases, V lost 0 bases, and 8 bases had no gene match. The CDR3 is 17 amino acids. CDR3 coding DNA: TGTGCCAGTAGTATAGACCCCGGGACAGCCTACAATCAGCCCCAGCATTTT. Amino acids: CASSIDPGTAYNQPQHF.

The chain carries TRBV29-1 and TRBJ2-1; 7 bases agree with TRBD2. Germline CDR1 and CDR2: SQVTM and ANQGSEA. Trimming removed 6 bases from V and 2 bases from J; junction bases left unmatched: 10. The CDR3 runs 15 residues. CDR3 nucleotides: TGCAGCGTCCGCCTGCGGGAGTTCGCCTACAATGAGCAGTTCTTC. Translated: CSVRLREFAYNEQFF.

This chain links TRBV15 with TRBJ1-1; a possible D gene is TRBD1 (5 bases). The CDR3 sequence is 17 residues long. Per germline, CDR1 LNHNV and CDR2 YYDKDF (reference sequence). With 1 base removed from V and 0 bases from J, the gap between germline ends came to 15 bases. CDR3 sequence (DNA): TGTGCCACCAGCAGAGGGGACTGGTGGGGGATGAACACTGAAGCTTTCTTT. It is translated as CATSRGDWWGMNTEAFF.

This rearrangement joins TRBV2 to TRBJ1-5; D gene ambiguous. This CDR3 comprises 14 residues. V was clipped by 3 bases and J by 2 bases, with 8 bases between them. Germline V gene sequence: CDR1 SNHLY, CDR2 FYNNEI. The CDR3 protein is CASSDELGNQPQHF. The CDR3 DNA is TGTGCCAGCAGTGATGAGTTGGGCAATCAGCCCCAGCATTTT.

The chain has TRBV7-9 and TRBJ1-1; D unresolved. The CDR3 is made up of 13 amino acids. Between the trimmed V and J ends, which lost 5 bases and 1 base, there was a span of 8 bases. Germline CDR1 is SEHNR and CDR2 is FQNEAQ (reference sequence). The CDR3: CASSTEGNTEAFF. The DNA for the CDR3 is TGTGCCAGCAGCACGGAGGGGAACACTGAAGCTTTCTTT. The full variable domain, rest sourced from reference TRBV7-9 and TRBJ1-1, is DTGVSQNPRHKITKRGQNVTFRCDPISEHNRLYWYRQTLGQGPEFLTYFQNEAQLEKSRLLSDRFSAERPKGSFSTLEIQRTEQGDSAMYLCASSTEGNTEAFFGQGTRLTVV.

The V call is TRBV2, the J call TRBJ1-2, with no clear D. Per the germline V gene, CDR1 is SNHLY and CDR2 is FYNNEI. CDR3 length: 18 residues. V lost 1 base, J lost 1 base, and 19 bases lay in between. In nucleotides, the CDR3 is TGTGCCAGCAGTGAAGTAGCCAGTACGAGTCGGGTTAACTATGGCTACACCTTC. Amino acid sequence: CASSEVASTSRVNYGYTF.

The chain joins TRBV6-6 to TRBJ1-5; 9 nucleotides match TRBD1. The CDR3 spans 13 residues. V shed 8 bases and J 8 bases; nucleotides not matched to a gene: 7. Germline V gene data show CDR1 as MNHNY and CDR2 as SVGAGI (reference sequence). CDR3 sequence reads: CASSRQGVKPQHF. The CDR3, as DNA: TGTGCCAGCTCTCGACAGGGGGTCAAGCCCCAGCATTTT.

CDR3 region: CASSFSVTGQGPGELFF. CDR3 sequence (DNA): TGTGCCAGCAGTTTTAGTGTTACGGGACAGGGGCCCGGGGAGCTGTTTTTT. The chain is built from TRBV27 and TRBJ2-2; 10 nucleotides agree with TRBD1. The CDR3 totals 17 residues. V gave up 3 bases and J gave up 6 bases; unmatched junction bases: 10. The V gene's germline CDR1 is MNHEY and CDR2 SMNVEV (reference sequence).

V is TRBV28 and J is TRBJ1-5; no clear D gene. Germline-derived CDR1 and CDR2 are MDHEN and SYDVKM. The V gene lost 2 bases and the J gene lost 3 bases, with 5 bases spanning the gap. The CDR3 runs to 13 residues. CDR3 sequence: CASSLQYNQPQHF. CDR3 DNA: TGTGCCAGCAGTTTACAGTACAATCAGCCCCAGCATTTT.

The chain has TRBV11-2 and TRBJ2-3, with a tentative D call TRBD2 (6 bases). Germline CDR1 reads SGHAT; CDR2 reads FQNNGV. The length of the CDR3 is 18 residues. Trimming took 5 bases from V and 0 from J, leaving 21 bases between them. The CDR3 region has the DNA TGTGCCAGCAGCCAAGGATCGGACGGACTAAAGAGCACAGATACGCAGTATTTT. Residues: CASSQGSDGLKSTDTQYF.

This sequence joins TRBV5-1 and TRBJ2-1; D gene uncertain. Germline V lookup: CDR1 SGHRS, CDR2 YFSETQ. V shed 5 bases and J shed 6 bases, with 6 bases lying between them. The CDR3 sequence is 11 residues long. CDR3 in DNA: TGCGCCAGCAGTCTTCTCAATGAGCAGTTCTTC. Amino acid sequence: CASSLLNEQFF.

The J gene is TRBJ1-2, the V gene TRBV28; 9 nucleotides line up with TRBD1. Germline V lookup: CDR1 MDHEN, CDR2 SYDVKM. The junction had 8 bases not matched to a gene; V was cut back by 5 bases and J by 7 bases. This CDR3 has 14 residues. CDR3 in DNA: TGTGCCAGCAGTAGAGGACAGGGGAGAGTTGGCTACACCTTC. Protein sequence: CASSRGQGRVGYTF.

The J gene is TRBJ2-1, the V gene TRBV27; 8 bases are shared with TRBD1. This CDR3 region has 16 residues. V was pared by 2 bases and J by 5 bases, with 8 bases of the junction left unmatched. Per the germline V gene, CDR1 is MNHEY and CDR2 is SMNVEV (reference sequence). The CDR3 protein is CASSLSWDRTNNEQFF. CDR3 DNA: TGTGCCAGCAGTTTAAGTTGGGACAGGACAAACAATGAGCAGTTCTTC.

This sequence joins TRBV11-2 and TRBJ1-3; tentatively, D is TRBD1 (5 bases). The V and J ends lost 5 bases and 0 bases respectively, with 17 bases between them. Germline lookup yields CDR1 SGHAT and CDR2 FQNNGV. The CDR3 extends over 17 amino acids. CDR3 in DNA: TGTGCCAGCAGCCCCTCGACAGTTCTCCTCTCTGGAAACACCATATATTTT. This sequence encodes CASSPSTVLLSGNTIYF.

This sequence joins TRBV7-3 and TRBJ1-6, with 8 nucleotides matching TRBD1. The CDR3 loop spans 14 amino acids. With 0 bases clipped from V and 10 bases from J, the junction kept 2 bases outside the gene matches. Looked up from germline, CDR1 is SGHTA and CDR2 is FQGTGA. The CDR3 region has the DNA TGTGCCAGCAGCTTAACGCCAGGGGGCTCACCCCTCCACTTT. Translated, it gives CASSLTPGGSPLHF.

The CDR3 protein is CASSSPGQGHTIYF. The DNA of the CDR3 is TGTGCCAGCAGTTCCCCGGGACAGGGCCACACCATATATTTT. The gene calls are TRBV28 and TRBJ1-3; TRBD1 matches 9 bases. The J segment lost 8 bases and the V segment lost 4 bases, leaving 6 bases of the junction unmatched. The CDR3 has 14 amino acids. Germline CDR1 MDHEN, CDR2 SYDVKM.

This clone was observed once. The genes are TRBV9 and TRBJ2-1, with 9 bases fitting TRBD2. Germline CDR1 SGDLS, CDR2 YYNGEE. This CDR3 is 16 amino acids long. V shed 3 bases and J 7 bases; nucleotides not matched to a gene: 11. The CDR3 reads CASSGPAGGRLNEQFF. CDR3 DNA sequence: TGTGCCAGCAGCGGGCCAGCGGGGGGCCGGTTAAATGAGCAGTTCTTC.

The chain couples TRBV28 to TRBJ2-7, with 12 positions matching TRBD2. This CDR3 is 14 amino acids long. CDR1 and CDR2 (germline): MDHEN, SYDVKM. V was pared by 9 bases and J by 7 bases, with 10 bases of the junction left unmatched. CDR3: CASKPGLAGGEQYF. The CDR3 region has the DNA TGTGCCAGTAAACCGGGACTAGCGGGTGGTGAGCAGTACTTC.

CDR3 nucleotide sequence: TGTGCCAGCAGTGAAGCAAGGGGACAGGCACAGACCTACGAGCAGTACTTC. Translating gives CASSEARGQAQTYEQYF. This rearrangement joins TRBV6-1 to TRBJ2-7, with TRBD1 matching over 8 bases. Trimming removed 0 bases from V and 2 bases from J; junction bases left unmatched: 9. The germline gives CDR1 MNHNS, CDR2 SASEGT. CDR3 size: 17 residues.

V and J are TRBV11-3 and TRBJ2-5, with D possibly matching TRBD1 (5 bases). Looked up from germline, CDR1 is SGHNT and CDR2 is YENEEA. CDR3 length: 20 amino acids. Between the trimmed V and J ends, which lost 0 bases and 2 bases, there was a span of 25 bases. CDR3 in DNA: TGTGCCAGCAGCTTAGACCGGCGGACAATGTGGGTCCAAAAGCAAGAGACCCAGTACTTC. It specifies CASSLDRRTMWVQKQETQYF.

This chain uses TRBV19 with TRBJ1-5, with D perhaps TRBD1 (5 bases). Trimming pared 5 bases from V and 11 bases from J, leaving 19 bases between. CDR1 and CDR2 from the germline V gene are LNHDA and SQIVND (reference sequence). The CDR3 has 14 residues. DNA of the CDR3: TGTGCCAGTAGTCCGGGCACACGGGGGGTGGCCCAGCATTTT. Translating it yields CASSPGTRGVAQHF.

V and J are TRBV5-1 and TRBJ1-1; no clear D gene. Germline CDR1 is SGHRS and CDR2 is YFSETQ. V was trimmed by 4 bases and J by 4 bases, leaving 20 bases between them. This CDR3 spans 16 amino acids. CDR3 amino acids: CASSPRLSLGSTEAFF. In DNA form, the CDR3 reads TGCGCCAGCAGCCCGAGACTCTCCCTGGGGAGCACTGAAGCTTTCTTT.

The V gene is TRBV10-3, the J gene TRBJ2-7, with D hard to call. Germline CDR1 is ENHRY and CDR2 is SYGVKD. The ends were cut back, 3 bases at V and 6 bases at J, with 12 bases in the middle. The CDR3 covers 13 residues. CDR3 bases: TGTGCCATCAGTGATCTTTCTTCGAGCGAGCAGTACTTC. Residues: CAISDLSSSEQYF.

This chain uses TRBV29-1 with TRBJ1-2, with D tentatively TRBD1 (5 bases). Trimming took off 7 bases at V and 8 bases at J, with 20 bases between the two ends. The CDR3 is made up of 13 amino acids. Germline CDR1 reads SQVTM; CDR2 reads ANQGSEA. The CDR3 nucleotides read TGCAGCGCCCGCCAAGGACCGGAGGGGGGCTACACCTTC. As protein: CSARQGPEGGYTF.

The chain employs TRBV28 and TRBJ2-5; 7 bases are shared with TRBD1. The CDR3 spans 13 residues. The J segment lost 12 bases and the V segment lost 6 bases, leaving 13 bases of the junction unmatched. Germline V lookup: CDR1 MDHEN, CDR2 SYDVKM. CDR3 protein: CASRRTTGTQEYF. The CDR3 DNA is TGTGCCAGCAGGAGGACGACAGGGACGCAAGAGTACTTC.

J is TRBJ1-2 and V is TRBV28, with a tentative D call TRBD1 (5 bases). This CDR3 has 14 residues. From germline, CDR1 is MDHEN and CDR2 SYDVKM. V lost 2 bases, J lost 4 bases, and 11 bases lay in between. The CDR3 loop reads CASSLDSPTYGYTF. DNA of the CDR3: TGTGCCAGCAGTTTAGACAGCCCCACCTATGGCTACACCTTC.

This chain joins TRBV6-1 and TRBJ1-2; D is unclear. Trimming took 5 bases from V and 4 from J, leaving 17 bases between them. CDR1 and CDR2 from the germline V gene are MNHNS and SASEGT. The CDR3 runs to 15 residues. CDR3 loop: CASSIERDRFYGYTF. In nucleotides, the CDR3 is TGTGCCAGCAGTATAGAGAGGGATAGGTTCTATGGCTACACCTTC.